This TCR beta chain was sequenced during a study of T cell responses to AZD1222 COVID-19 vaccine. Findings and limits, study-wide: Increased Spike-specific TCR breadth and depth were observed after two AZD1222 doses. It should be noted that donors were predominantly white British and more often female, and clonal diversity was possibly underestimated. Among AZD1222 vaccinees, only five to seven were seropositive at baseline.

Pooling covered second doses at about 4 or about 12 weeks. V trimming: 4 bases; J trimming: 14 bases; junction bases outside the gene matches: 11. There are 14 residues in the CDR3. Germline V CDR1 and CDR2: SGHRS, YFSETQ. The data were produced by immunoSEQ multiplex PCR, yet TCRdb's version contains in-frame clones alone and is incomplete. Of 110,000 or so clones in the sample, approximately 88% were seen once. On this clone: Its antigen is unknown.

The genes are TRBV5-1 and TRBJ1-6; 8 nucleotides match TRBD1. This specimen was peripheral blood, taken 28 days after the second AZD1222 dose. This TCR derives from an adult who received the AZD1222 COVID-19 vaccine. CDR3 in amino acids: CASSAGTGLLSLHF. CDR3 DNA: TGCGCCAGCAGCGCAGGGACAGGCCTACTGTCCCTCCACTTT.